The clone carrying this T cell receptor (beta chain) appeared many times. Its matching antigen is unknown. Time point defined: patch test 1, 2 weeks after DPC sensitization. Treatment here: therapeutic diphenylcyclopropenone sensitization with weekly scalp DPC. This record comes from a study of human T cells and chemical hapten exposure. Findings and limits, study-wide: Counts of expanded TCRs at PT1 were positively correlated with patch test score.

Per germline, CDR1 DFQATT and CDR2 SNEGSKA (reference sequence). Trimming left V 5 bases short and J 9 bases short, with 16 bases between. The CDR3 loop spans 12 amino acids. The study used a library that attached unique molecular identifiers to individual cDNA molecules. TCRdb re-called the RACE reads through MiXCR, storing one row per CDR3 protein. The data contain about 81,000 distinct CDR3 sequences, about 7.5% of them singletons. This clonotype was obtained from a woman in her 30s with alopecia areata. Some clones in this sample may be carry-over from other donors' samples. Here the sequenced sample was whole blood, taken in connection with sensitization to the hapten diphenylcyclopropenone (DPC). This chain joins TRBV20-1 and TRBJ2-5; D could derive from TRBD1 or TRBD2 (5 bases each). CDR3 sequence reads: CSAQTLGDSQYF. For the CDR3, the DNA is TGCAGTGCTCAAACCTTGGGGGATTCCCAGTACTTC.